This T cell receptor beta chain was captured by sequencing in a study of Graves' ophthalmopathy and Graves' hyperthyroidism. Study overall: Ophthalmopathy not arising within 18 months of follow-up defined hyperthyroidism as stable.

Using RNA transcripts, the TCR beta CDR3 regions were amplified. Scientists carried out first-round RT-PCR using HTBI primers and then a second-round multiplex PCR. TCRdb re-derived calls from the multiplex PCR reads in MiXCR, one entry per CDR3 protein. Altogether over a million distinct CDR3 sequences are present, less than 45% being singletons, with the ten largest covering around 10%. If patients had other autoimmune diseases, uncontrolled infections, pregnancy or lactation, they were excluded. The V gene's germline CDR1 is MNHEY and CDR2 SVGEGT. The ends lost 7 bases at V and 1 base at J; junction bases unmatched: 7. The CDR3 length is 14 residues. This clonotype occurred a few times.

This receptor was taken from an adult man with Graves' hyperthyroidism. The specimen sequenced was peripheral blood or thyroid tissue (not recorded which). The gene calls are TRBV6-2 or TRBV6-3 and TRBJ2-7; 7 bases line up with TRBD1. CDR3 DNA: TGTGCCAGCACCCCCGGACAGGATTCCTACGAGCAGTACTTC. Residues: CASTPGQDSYEQYF.